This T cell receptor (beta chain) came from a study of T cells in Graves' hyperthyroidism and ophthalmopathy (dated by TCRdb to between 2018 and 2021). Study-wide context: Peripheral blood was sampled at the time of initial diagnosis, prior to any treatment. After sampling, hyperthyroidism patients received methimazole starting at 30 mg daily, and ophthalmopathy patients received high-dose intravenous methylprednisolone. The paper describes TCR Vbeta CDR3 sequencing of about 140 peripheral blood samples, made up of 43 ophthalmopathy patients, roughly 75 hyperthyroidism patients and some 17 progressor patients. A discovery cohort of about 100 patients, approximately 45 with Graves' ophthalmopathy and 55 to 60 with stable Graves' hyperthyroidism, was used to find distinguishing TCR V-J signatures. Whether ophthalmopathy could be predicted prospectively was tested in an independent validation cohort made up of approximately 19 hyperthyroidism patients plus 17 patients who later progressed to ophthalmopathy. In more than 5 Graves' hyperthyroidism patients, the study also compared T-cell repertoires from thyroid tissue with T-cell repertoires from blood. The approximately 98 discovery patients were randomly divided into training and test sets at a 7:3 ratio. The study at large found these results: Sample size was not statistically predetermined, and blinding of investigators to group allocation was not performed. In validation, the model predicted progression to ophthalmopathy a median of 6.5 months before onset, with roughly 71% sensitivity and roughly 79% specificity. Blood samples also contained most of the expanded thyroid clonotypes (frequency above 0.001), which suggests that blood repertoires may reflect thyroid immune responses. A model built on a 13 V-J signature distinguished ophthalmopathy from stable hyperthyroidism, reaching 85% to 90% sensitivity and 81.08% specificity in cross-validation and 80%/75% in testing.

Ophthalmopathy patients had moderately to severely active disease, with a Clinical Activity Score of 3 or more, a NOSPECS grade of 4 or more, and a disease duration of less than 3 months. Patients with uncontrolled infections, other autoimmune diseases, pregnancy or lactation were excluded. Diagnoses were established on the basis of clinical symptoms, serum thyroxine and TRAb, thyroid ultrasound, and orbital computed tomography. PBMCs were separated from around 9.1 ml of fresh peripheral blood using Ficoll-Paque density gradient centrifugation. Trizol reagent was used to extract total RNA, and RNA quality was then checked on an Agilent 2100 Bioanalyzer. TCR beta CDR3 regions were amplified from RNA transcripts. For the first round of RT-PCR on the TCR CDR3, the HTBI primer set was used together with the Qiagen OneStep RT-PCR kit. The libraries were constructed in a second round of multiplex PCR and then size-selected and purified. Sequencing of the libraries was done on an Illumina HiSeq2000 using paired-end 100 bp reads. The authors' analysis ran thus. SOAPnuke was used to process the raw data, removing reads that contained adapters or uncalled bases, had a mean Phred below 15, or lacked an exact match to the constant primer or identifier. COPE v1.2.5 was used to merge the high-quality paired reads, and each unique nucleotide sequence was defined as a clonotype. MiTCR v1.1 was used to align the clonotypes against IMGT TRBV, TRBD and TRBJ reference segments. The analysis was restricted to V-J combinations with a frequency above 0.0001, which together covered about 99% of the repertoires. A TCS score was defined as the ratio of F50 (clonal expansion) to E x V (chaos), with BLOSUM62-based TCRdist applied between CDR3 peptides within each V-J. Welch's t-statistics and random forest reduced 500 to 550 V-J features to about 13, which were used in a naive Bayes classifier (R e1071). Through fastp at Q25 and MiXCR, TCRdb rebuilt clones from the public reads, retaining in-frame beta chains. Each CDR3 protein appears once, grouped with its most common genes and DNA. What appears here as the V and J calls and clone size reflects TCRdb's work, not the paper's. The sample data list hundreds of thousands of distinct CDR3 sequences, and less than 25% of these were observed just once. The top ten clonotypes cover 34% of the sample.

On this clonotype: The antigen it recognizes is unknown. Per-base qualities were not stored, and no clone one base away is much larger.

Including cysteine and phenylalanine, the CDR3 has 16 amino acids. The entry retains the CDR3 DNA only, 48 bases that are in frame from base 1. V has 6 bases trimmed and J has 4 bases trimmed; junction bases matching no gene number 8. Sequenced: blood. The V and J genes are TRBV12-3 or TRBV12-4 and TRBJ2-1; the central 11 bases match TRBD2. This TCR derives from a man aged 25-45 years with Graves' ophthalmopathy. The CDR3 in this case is CASRLRLAGPYNEQFF. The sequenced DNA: TGTGCCAGCAGGCTTCGACTAGCGGGACCGTACAATGAGCAGTTCTTC.